A single sample gave rise to the 32 T cell receptor beta chains below, sequenced in a study of T cell responses to AZD1222 COVID-19 vaccine. TCRdb keeps only in-frame clones here, not all; method: immunoSEQ multiplex PCR. This sample has some 150,000 clones, with around 92% found just once. This specimen was peripheral blood, taken 28 days after the second AZD1222 dose. The receptors originated from an adult who received the AZD1222 COVID-19 vaccine.

The rearrangement joins TRBV30 to TRBJ1-2; the D gene is possibly TRBD1 (5 bases). V was shortened by 2 bases and J by 4 bases, with 11 bases between the two germline ends. Germline V gene sequence: CDR1 GTSNPN, CDR2 SVGIG (reference sequence). This CDR3 spans 13 amino acids. CDR3 sequence (DNA): TGTGCCTGGAGTTTGGGGCTGTTCTATGGCTACACCTTC. Translation gives CAWSLGLFYGYTF.

The chain carries TRBV5-1 and TRBJ1-1; no reliable D call. Trimming took 3 bases from V and 0 from J, leaving 15 bases between them. CDR3 size: 16 residues. CDR1 is SGHRS, CDR2 YFSETQ, per germline. The CDR3 reads CASSYGIALMNTEAFF. DNA of the CDR3: TGCGCCAGCAGCTACGGAATTGCACTAATGAACACTGAAGCTTTCTTT.

The chain is built from TRBV24-1 and TRBJ2-3, with TRBD1 identical over 7 bases. Germline values: CDR1 KGHDR, CDR2 SFDVKD. The V gene end was trimmed by 8 bases and the J gene end by 4 bases; junction bases not matched to a gene: 11. CDR3 length: 15 residues. CDR3 loop: CATNVTGENADTQYF. The CDR3 nucleotides read TGTGCCACCAACGTTACAGGGGAAAACGCAGATACGCAGTATTTT.

This chain links TRBV7-8 with TRBJ2-5; D remains unclear. Trimming shortened V by 2 bases and J by 0 bases, and 7 bases separated the two germline ends. The CDR3 runs to 14 residues. Per the germline V gene, CDR1 is SGHVS and CDR2 is FQNEAQ. The DNA of the CDR3 is TGTGCCAGCAGCTTACGGCAGCACCAAGAGACCCAGTACTTC. Translating it yields CASSLRQHQETQYF.

This chain connects TRBV28 to TRBJ1-2; D remains ambiguous. Germline CDR1 reads MDHEN; CDR2 reads SYDVKM. The CDR3 consists of 14 residues. Trimming stripped 2 bases from V and 2 bases from J, with 9 bases between. CDR3 sequence: CASSLQPQNYGYTF. In nucleotides, the CDR3 is TGTGCCAGCAGTTTACAGCCCCAAAACTATGGCTACACCTTC.

The gene calls are TRBV11-3 and TRBJ2-3, with D perhaps TRBD1 or TRBD2 (5 bases each). Germline V gene data show CDR1 as SGHNT and CDR2 as YENEEA. Trimming shortened V by 3 bases and J by 1 base, and 8 bases separated the two germline ends. This CDR3 has 14 residues. CDR3 sequence reads: CASSLTGRTDTQYF. The CDR3, as DNA: TGTGCCAGCAGCTTGACGGGACGCACAGATACGCAGTATTTT.

The V gene is TRBV4-1, the J gene TRBJ1-4; D not certain. CDR1 MGHRA and CDR2 YSYEKL come from the germline V gene. The V and J ends lost 1 base and 10 bases respectively, with 22 bases between them. This CDR3 has 17 amino acids. CDR3 coding DNA: TGCGCCAGCAGCCAAGTGGGTGGGCCCATCCGGGTAGGAAAACTGTTTTTT. Protein product: CASSQVGGPIRVGKLFF.

CDR3 loop: CASSSRTGGYGYTF. Here the CDR3 DNA reads TGTGCCAGCAGTTCTAGGACAGGCGGCTATGGCTACACCTTC. The rearrangement joins TRBV6-6 to TRBJ1-2; 7 bases line up with TRBD1. Germline values: CDR1 MNHNY, CDR2 SVGAGI (reference sequence). This CDR3 has 14 residues. J lost 4 bases, V lost 4 bases, and 6 bases had no gene match.

J is TRBJ2-3 and V is TRBV14; no firm D call. The CDR3 is made up of 16 amino acids. Between the trimmed V and J ends, which lost 4 bases and 1 base, there was a span of 15 bases. The germline gives CDR1 SGHDN, CDR2 FVKESK. The CDR3 region has the DNA TGTGCCAGCAGCCCGATCCCTATGGTAGGCACAGATACGCAGTATTTT. Translated, it gives CASSPIPMVGTDTQYF.

The chain joins TRBV6-5 to TRBJ2-5; 9 bases are a match to TRBD1. V was clipped by 6 bases and J by 5 bases; unmatched bases: 10. The germline V gene has CDR1 MNHEY and CDR2 SVGAGI. The CDR3 consists of 15 residues. In DNA form, the CDR3 reads TGTGCCAGCAGGGACGGACAGGGGCGTAGGGAGACCCAGTACTTC. Residues: CASRDGQGRRETQYF.

This clone was seen only once. V gene TRBV29-1 combines with J gene TRBJ2-5; D remains ambiguous. Deletions cut 1 base from V and 4 bases from J, with 7 bases between. The germline V gene has CDR1 SQVTM and CDR2 ANQGSEA. The CDR3 extends over 12 amino acids. The CDR3 region has the DNA TGCAGCGTTGAAGGGGGTTCAGAGACCCAGTACTTC. Residues: CSVEGGSETQYF.

The genes are TRBV14 and TRBJ1-2; no definite D call. From germline, CDR1 is SGHDN and CDR2 FVKESK. This CDR3 is built from 14 residues. V lost 4 bases to trimming and J lost 5 bases, with 14 bases between them. CDR3 in DNA: TGTGCCAGCAGCCTCTCCGGCAGGATGTATGGCTACACCTTC. Encoded protein: CASSLSGRMYGYTF.

The chain employs TRBV14 and TRBJ2-2, with D tentatively TRBD2 (6 bases). V was trimmed by 6 bases and J by 1 base, leaving 12 bases between them. This CDR3 is built from 15 residues. CDR1 is SGHDN, CDR2 FVKESK, per germline. The chain's CDR3 is CASRAGLENTGELFF. In DNA form, the CDR3 reads TGTGCCAGCAGGGCGGGACTCGAGAACACCGGGGAGCTGTTTTTT.

This clone has just one count. The rearrangement uses TRBV14 and TRBJ1-6; D uncertain. Trimming stripped 0 bases from V and 9 bases from J, with 9 bases between. Germline V lookup: CDR1 SGHDN, CDR2 FVKESK. The CDR3 runs to 14 residues. The CDR3: CASSQEFVSSPLHF. The CDR3 nucleotides are TGTGCCAGCAGCCAAGAATTCGTTTCTTCACCCCTCCACTTT.

The chain employs TRBV5-8 and TRBJ2-5, with D possibly being TRBD2 (5 bases). Germline V gene sequence: CDR1 SGHTS, CDR2 YDEGEE. V dropped 3 bases and J dropped 5 bases, with 17 bases sitting between them. CDR3 length equals 15 residues. The CDR3 DNA sequence: TGTGCCAGCAGCTGGAGGCTGCCAAGCGTGGAGACCCAGTACTTC. Its protein is CASSWRLPSVETQYF.

V is TRBV28 and J is TRBJ1-1; D remains ambiguous. This CDR3 contains 13 residues. Germline values: CDR1 MDHEN, CDR2 SYDVKM. V lost 3 bases and J 7 bases, leaving 12 bases between the germline ends. CDR3 residues: CASSLDGRYEAFF. DNA of the CDR3: TGTGCCAGCAGTTTGGATGGGAGGTATGAAGCTTTCTTT.

The chain uses TRBV28 and TRBJ1-5; perhaps TRBD1 as D (5 bases). This CDR3 has 16 residues. Germline V gene sequence: CDR1 MDHEN, CDR2 SYDVKM. Trimming took off 5 bases at V and 9 bases at J, with 23 bases between the two ends. The CDR3 here is CASSPGTSAGHSPQHF. DNA for the CDR3: TGTGCCAGCAGTCCTGGGACCTCAGCGGGTCATTCGCCCCAGCATTTT. The whole variable domain, filled in from reference TRBV28 and TRBJ1-5, reads DVKVTQSSRYLVKRTGEKVFLECVQDMDHENMFWYRQDPGLGLRLIYFSYDVKMKEKGDIPEGYSVSREKKERFSLILESASTNQTSMYLCASSPGTSAGHSPQHFGDGTRLSIL.

The chain has TRBV5-4 and TRBJ2-3, with D tentatively TRBD2 (6 bases). In germline, CDR1 is SGHNT, CDR2 YYREEE (reference sequence). CDR3 length: 14 amino acids. The V and J ends lost 4 bases and 2 bases respectively, with 11 bases between them. In DNA, the CDR3 is TGTGCCAGCAGCCTCCAGCGGGCCACAGATACGCAGTATTTT. Amino acids: CASSLQRATDTQYF.

The CDR3 DNA sequence: TGTGCCAGTAGTCCTGACAGGGCCCAGCCCCAGCATTTT. Protein product: CASSPDRAQPQHF. The rearrangement uses TRBV19 and TRBJ1-5; 7 bases fit TRBD1. This CDR3 is 13 amino acids long. Germline CDR1 LNHDA, CDR2 SQIVND (reference sequence). V gave up 5 bases and J gave up 7 bases; unmatched junction bases: 5. Variable domain in full (rest from reference TRBV19 and TRBJ1-5): DGGITQSPKYLFRKEGQNVTLSCEQNLNHDAMYWYRQDPGQGLRLIYYSQIVNDFQKGDIAEGYSVSREKKESFPLTVTSAQKNPTAFYLCASSPDRAQPQHFGDGTRLSIL.

This chain links TRBV7-2 with TRBJ1-2; D ambiguous. The germline V gene encodes CDR1 SGHTA and CDR2 FQGNSA. This CDR3 is built from 15 residues. Trimming took 1 base from V and 4 from J, leaving 13 bases between them. The CDR3 nucleotides are TGTGCCAGCAGCTTAGATCGACGAATTGTCTATGGCTACACCTTC. Its protein is CASSLDRRIVYGYTF.

The chain links TRBV6-5 to TRBJ1-5; 8 nucleotides line up with TRBD1. Trimming removed 7 bases from V and 2 bases from J; junction bases left unmatched: 4. The length of the CDR3 is 14 residues. Germline V gene lookup returns CDR1 MNHEY and CDR2 SVGAGI. In DNA, the CDR3 is TGTGCCAGCAATTTACAGGGGGGCAATCAGCCCCAGCATTTT. This sequence encodes CASNLQGGNQPQHF.

This clone was seen a single time. This chain connects TRBV14 to TRBJ1-1, with 7 bases lining up with TRBD1. Germline CDR1 SGHDN, CDR2 FVKESK. After removal of 1 base from V and 10 bases from J, the junction contained 6 bases not matched to a gene. This CDR3 has 13 residues. The CDR3 DNA reads TGTGCCAGCAGCCAAGGGTTACAGGGGAGAGCTTTCTTT. It encodes CASSQGLQGRAFF.

This clone was recorded only once. The rearrangement uses TRBV2 and TRBJ2-2, with D perhaps matching TRBD2 (5 bases). The germline gives CDR1 SNHLY, CDR2 FYNNEI. The CDR3 has 15 residues. The germline V and J ends were trimmed by 5 bases and 1 base, with 11 bases remaining between them. The CDR3, as DNA: TGTGCCAGCAGTAAGCTAGCAATGAACACCGGGGAGCTGTTTTTT. Translating gives CASSKLAMNTGELFF.

The chain links TRBV6-2 or TRBV6-3 to TRBJ2-7, with D perhaps TRBD1 (7 bases). V was trimmed by 4 bases and J by 3 bases, leaving 13 bases between them. CDR1 MNHEY and CDR2 SVGEGT come from the germline V gene. The CDR3 is 14 amino acids. The CDR3 region is CASSFNRGLYEQYF. In DNA, the CDR3 is TGTGCCAGCAGTTTCAACAGGGGACTCTACGAGCAGTACTTC.

The genes are TRBV21-1 and TRBJ1-6. TRBV21-1 is assigned pseudogene status. CDR3 size: 15 residues. DNA of the CDR3: TGTGCCAGCAGCAAAGTGCCCCACGCTAATTCACCCCTCCACTTT. Residues: CASSKVPHANSPLHF.

As for this clone: One end of the junction fails to match germline, which may point to a read error. The rearrangement links TRBV28 to TRBJ2-7, with D hard to call. The germline gives CDR1 MDHEN, CDR2 SYDVKM. The CDR3 length is 12 residues. The CDR3 spells CAILIRPRSLHF. CDR3 sequence (DNA): TGTGCCATCCTGATACGCCCGCGGAGCTTGCACTTC.

This clone was picked up one time. The gene calls are TRBV6-2 or TRBV6-3 and TRBJ1-5; D gene uncertain. V lost 4 bases, J lost 2 bases, and 12 bases lay in between. The germline V gene encodes CDR1 MNHEY and CDR2 SVGEGT. The CDR3 has 15 amino acids. The DNA for the CDR3 is TGTGCCAGCAGTTCCAGGACCCGGGGCAATCAGCCCCAGCATTTT. Amino acid sequence: CASSSRTRGNQPQHF.

The rearrangement uses TRBV27 and TRBJ2-6, with 9 bases matching TRBD1. The CDR3 is 19 residues long. V shed 6 bases and J 0 bases; nucleotides not matched to a gene: 12. Looked up from germline, CDR1 is MNHEY and CDR2 is SMNVEV (reference sequence). CDR3 nucleotide sequence: TGTGCCAGCAGCCAAAGGGGGGGACAGGGCACCTCTGGGGCCAACGTCCTGACTTTC. It codes for CASSQRGGQGTSGANVLTF.

This clone was seen a single time. The chain is built from TRBV5-4 and TRBJ1-1; tentatively, D is TRBD1 (5 bases). V was trimmed by 0 bases and J by 11 bases, leaving 11 bases between them. The CDR3 spans 12 residues. Germline loops: CDR1 SGHNT, CDR2 YYREEE (reference sequence). CDR3 protein: CASSLGWGGAFF. The CDR3 DNA reads as TGTGCCAGCAGCTTGGGATGGGGGGGTGCTTTCTTT.

V usage is TRBV27 and J usage is TRBJ1-6, with D uncertain. The CDR3 has 15 amino acids. Trimming took 5 bases from V and 3 from J, leaving 11 bases between them. Germline V gene sequence: CDR1 MNHEY, CDR2 SMNVEV (reference sequence). In DNA form, the CDR3 reads TGTGCCAGCAGTACCAAGGAGAACTATAATTCACCCCTCCACTTT. Translated, it gives CASSTKENYNSPLHF.

In DNA form, the CDR3 reads TGTGCCAGCAGCCCGGGACCAACGAACACTGAAGCTTTCTTT. It encodes CASSPGPTNTEAFF. This chain uses TRBV3-1 (or the pseudogene TRBV3-2) with TRBJ1-1, with D possibly TRBD1 on 5 matching bases. V lost 4 bases and J lost 1, with 10 bases in between. Germline V gene lookup returns CDR1 LGHDT and CDR2 YNNKEL (reference sequence). The CDR3 sequence is 14 residues long.

This chain connects TRBV9 to TRBJ2-7, with 16 bases matching TRBD2. V shed 4 bases and J 0 bases; nucleotides not matched to a gene: 10. CDR3 length: 19 residues. Germline CDR1 reads SGDLS; CDR2 reads YYNGEE. This CDR3 is CASSSGTSGRAGASYEQYF. In DNA form, the CDR3 reads TGTGCCAGCAGCTCAGGGACTAGCGGGAGGGCCGGCGCCTCCTACGAGCAGTACTTC.